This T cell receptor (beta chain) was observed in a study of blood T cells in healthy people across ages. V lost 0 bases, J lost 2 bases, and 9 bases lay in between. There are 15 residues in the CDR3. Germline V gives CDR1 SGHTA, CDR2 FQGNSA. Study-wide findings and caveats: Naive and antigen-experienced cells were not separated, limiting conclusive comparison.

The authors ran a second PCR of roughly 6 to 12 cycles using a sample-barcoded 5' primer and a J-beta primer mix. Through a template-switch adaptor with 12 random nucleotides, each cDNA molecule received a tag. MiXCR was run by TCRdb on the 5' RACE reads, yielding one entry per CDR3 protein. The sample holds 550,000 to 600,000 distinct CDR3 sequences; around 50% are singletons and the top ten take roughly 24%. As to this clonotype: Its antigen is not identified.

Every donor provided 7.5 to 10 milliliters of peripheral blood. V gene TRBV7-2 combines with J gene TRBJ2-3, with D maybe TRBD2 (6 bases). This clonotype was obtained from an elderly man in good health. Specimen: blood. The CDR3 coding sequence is TGTGCCAGCAGCTTAGCCCGACTAGACACAGATACGCAGTATTTT. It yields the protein CASSLARLDTDTQYF.